These 15 T cell receptor beta chains came from one sample sequenced in a study of T-cell reconstitution after alpha-beta-depleted transplantation in children. For TCRbeta, the library was prepared with unique molecular identifiers. MiXCR was run by TCRdb on the PCR reads, yielding one entry per CDR3 protein. The data contain about 870,000 distinct CDR3 sequences, about 16% of them singletons. Sequenced material: PBMCs, mostly from graft donor cells, taken 360 days after TCRalphabeta/CD19-depleted stem cell transplant. These receptors all stem from a male patient younger than 18 who had a stem cell transplant for acute lymphoblastic leukemia, so the T cells may come from the graft donor.

This clonotype was detected a few times. The rearrangement uses TRBV5-1 and TRBJ2-2; D is undetermined. Germline CDR1 is SGHRS and CDR2 is YFSETQ. With 3 bases removed from V and 4 bases from J, the gap between germline ends came to 13 bases. This CDR3 is 15 amino acids long. As DNA, the CDR3 is TGCGCCAGCAGCTCGATCATAGGGATCACCGGGGAGCTGTTTTTT. Its protein is CASSSIIGITGELFF.

The count of this clonotype is one. The chain links TRBV5-1 to TRBJ2-1; a possible D gene is TRBD1 (7 bases). The CDR3 covers 11 residues. The germline V and J ends were trimmed by 7 bases and 8 bases, with 10 bases remaining between them. CDR1 and CDR2 from the germline V gene are SGHRS and YFSETQ. CDR3 coding DNA: TGCGCCAGCGGAGGGGGCGATGAGCAGTTCTTC. Protein sequence: CASGGGDEQFF.

The CDR3 here is CASSFPLGQGIEQYF. In DNA form, the CDR3 reads TGTGCCAGCAGCTTCCCACTCGGACAGGGGATCGAGCAGTACTTC. The chain links TRBV7-9 to TRBJ2-7; TRBD1 matches at 9 bases. The length of the CDR3 is 15 residues. The V gene's germline CDR1 is SEHNR and CDR2 FQNEAQ (reference sequence). V shed 3 bases, J shed 6 bases, and the junction held 9 bases outside the gene matches.

This clonotype was seen many times. The chain joins TRBV7-8 to TRBJ1-5, with D unclear. From germline, CDR1 is SGHVS and CDR2 FQNEAQ. V gave up 2 bases and J gave up 4 bases, with 9 bases separating them. The CDR3 contains 14 residues. CDR3 bases: TGTGCCAGCAGCTTATTCCGGGGAAATCAGCCCCAGCATTTT. Its translation is CASSLFRGNQPQHF. The full variable domain, with the rest looked up from reference TRBV7-8 and TRBJ1-5, is GAGVSQSPRYKVAKRGQDVALRCDPISGHVSLFWYQQALGQGPEFLTYFQNEAQLDKSGLPSDRFFAERPEGSVSTLKIQRTQQEDSAVYLCASSLFRGNQPQHFGDGTRLSIL.

This clonotype came up a few times. The chain has TRBV4-1 and TRBJ1-4; D gene unclear. The CDR3 extends over 14 amino acids. V was clipped by 4 bases and J by 6 bases, with 12 bases between them. The germline V gene encodes CDR1 MGHRA and CDR2 YSYEKL. As DNA, the CDR3 is TGCGCCAGCAGCCGCCCGAGGAGGCATGAAAAACTGTTTTTT. As protein: CASSRPRRHEKLFF.

Ten or more counts support this clonotype. The CDR3 bases are TGTGCCAGCAGCTTCAGGACTTTGTTTTACAATGAGCAGTTCTTC. This codes for CASSFRTLFYNEQFF. The J gene is TRBJ2-1, the V gene TRBV7-9; possibly TRBD2 for D (5 bases). The CDR3 covers 15 residues. Per germline, CDR1 SEHNR and CDR2 FQNEAQ (reference sequence). Trimming took 3 bases from V and 4 from J, leaving 13 bases between them.

This clonotype was detected many times. The chain joins TRBV7-8 to TRBJ2-2; D perhaps matches TRBD2 (5 bases). Trimming left V 8 bases short and J 2 bases short, with 15 bases between. This CDR3 is 15 amino acids long. Germline V lookup: CDR1 SGHVS, CDR2 FQNEAQ. The CDR3 coding sequence is TGTGCCAGCTCCCTCCCGGGAACCAACACCGGGGAGCTGTTTTTT. Protein: CASSLPGTNTGELFF.

The V call is TRBV5-1, the J call TRBJ2-1, with TRBD2 matching over 8 bases. Trimming removed 1 base from V and 3 bases from J; junction bases left unmatched: 6. CDR1 is SGHRS and CDR2 is YFSETQ in the germline V gene. The CDR3 length is 16 residues. The CDR3 DNA reads as TGCGCCAGCAGCTTGATGGCACTAGCGGTCTACAATGAGCAGTTCTTC. Translation gives CASSLMALAVYNEQFF.

This rearrangement joins TRBV4-2 to TRBJ2-5; 12 positions agree with TRBD2. There are 17 residues in the CDR3. CDR1 and CDR2 (germline): LGHNA, YNFKEQ. V lost 6 bases and J lost 0; bases outside the gene matches: 8. The CDR3 DNA is TGTGCCAGCAGACCCGGGACTAGCGGGCAGTACCAAGAGACCCAGTACTTC. Its protein product is CASRPGTSGQYQETQYF.

This clonotype was counted only a few times. The chain uses TRBV7-2 and TRBJ1-2; 9 bases match TRBD1. The germline V gene has CDR1 SGHTA and CDR2 FQGNSA. There are 15 residues in the CDR3. The V and J ends lost 1 base and 6 bases, in that order; junction bases with no gene match: 6. CDR3 coding DNA: TGTGCCAGCAGCTTAGTTCCTGGACAGGGGAATGGCTACACCTTC. Its protein is CASSLVPGQGNGYTF.

This sequence joins TRBV5-1 and TRBJ1-6; D gene unclear. Trimming cost V 0 bases and J 10 bases, with 17 bases left between them. The CDR3 contains 16 residues. From germline, CDR1 is SGHRS and CDR2 YFSETQ. In DNA, the CDR3 is TGCGCCAGCAGCTTGGTCGGAAGTCATCTCGGATCACCCCTCCACTTT. It is translated as CASSLVGSHLGSPLHF. The whole variable domain, remainder taken from reference TRBV5-1 and TRBJ1-6, is KAGVTQTPRYLIKTRGQQVTLSCSPISGHRSVSWYQQTPGQGLQFLFEYFSETQRNKGNFPGRFSGRQFSNSRSEMNVSTLELGDSALYLCASSLVGSHLGSPLHFGNGTRLTVT.

This sequence joins TRBV6-1 and TRBJ1-1; D perhaps matches TRBD1 (5 bases). This CDR3 comprises 15 residues. Trimming left V 5 bases short and J 1 base short, with 14 bases between. Germline CDR1 and CDR2: MNHNS and SASEGT. As DNA, the CDR3 is TGTGCCAGCAGTACCCCGATGCAGGGGAACACTGAAGCTTTCTTT. It is translated as CASSTPMQGNTEAFF.

This clonotype was seen a handful of times. The chain recombines TRBV7-2 with TRBJ2-3; D is uncertain. Trimming cost V 2 bases and J 2 bases, with 14 bases left between them. CDR1 and CDR2 (germline): SGHTA, FQGNSA. The CDR3 runs 16 residues. The CDR3 region is CASSLTPRLVTDTQYF. DNA for the CDR3: TGTGCCAGCAGCTTAACCCCCAGGCTTGTCACAGATACGCAGTATTTT.

The rearrangement joins TRBV9 to TRBJ2-7; 7 bases map to TRBD1. Trimming removed 4 bases from V and 6 bases from J; junction bases left unmatched: 13. The CDR3 totals 15 residues. Germline V CDR1 and CDR2: SGDLS, YYNGEE. The CDR3 loop reads CASSQGGSPRAEQYF. CDR3 sequence (DNA): TGTGCCAGCAGCCAAGGGGGCAGCCCAAGGGCCGAGCAGTACTTC.

CDR3 sequence (DNA): TGCGCCAGCAGCTCCGGGACAGGGCGCTACGAGCAGTACTTC. Amino acid sequence: CASSSGTGRYEQYF. The chain links TRBV5-1 to TRBJ2-7; TRBD1 matches at 9 bases. The V gene's germline CDR1 is SGHRS and CDR2 YFSETQ. V was clipped by 3 bases and J by 3 bases; unmatched bases: 4. The CDR3 runs to 14 residues.